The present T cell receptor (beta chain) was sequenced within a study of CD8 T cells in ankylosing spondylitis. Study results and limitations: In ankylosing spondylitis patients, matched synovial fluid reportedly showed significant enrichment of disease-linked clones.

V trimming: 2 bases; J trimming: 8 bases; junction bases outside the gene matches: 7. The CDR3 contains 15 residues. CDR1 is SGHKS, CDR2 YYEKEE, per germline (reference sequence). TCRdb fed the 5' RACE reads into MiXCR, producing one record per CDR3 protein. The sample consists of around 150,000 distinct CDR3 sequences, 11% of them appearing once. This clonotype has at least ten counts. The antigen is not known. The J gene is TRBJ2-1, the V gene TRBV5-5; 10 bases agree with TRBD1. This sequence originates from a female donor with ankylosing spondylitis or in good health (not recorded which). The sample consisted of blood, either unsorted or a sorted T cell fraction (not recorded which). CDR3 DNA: TGTGCCAGCAGCTTCATGGACAGGGGGACCGATGAGCAGTTCTTC. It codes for CASSFMDRGTDEQFF.